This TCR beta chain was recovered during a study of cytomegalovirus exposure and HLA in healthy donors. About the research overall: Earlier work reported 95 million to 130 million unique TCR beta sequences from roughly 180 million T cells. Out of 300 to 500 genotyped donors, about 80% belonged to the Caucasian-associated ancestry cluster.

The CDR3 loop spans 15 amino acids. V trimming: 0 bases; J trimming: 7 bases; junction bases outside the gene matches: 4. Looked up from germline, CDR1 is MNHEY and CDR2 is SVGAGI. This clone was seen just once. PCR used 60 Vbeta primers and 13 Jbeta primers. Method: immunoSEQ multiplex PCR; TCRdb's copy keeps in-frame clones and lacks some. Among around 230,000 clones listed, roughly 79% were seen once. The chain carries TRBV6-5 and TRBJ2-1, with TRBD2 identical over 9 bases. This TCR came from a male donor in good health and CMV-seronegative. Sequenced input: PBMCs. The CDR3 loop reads CASSYSRGGLNEQFF. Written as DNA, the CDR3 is TGTGCCAGCAGTTACTCGCGGGGGGGCCTTAATGAGCAGTTCTTC.